This T cell receptor (beta chain) was obtained from a study of lung T cells in sarcoidosis with Löfgren's syndrome. Study-level information: Analyses focused on Löfgren's syndrome patients. Overall study findings and caveats: Shared TRAV12-1 and TRBV2 CDR3 motifs were reported across several patients. TRAV12-1 and TRBV2 were reportedly most expanded in Löfgren's patients.

TCRdb reanalysed the reads using MiXCR and keeps one entry per CDR3 protein. The sample contains about 19,000 distinct CDR3 sequences, 21% of which appear only once. There are a few counts of this clonotype. Its target is not known. The CDR3 length is 15 residues. The germline CDR1 and CDR2 sequences are KGHSH and LQKENI. V lost 2 bases and J lost 3, with 11 bases in between. Input material: CD4+ T cells from bronchoalveolar lavage. The chain couples TRBV18 to TRBJ1-5; no clear D gene. The clonotype originates from a human donor with sarcoidosis (Löfgren's syndrome or another form), or a control subject (not recorded which). The CDR3 nucleotides are TGTGCCAGCTCACCATCCACCAATAACAATCAGCCCCAGCATTTT. It codes for CASSPSTNNNQPQHF. The entire variable domain, with the rest obtained from reference TRBV18 and TRBJ1-5, is as follows: NAGVMQNPRHLVRRRGQEARLRCSPMKGHSHVYWYRQLPEEGLKFMVYLQKENIIDESGMPKERFSAEFPKEGPSILRIQQVVRGDSAAYFCASSPSTNNNQPQHFGDGTRLSIL.